This TCR beta chain stems from a study of blood T cell repertoires in COVID-19. Clones were read by immunoSEQ multiplex PCR, and TCRdb kept only the in-frame ones, dropping some. The repertoire includes about half a million clones, approximately 91% of them detected once, and 6.5% to 9.5% sits in the top ten. Trimming removed 3 bases from V and 4 bases from J, with 4 bases in between. The germline CDR1 and CDR2 sequences are GTSNPN and SVGIG (reference sequence). The CDR3 is 11 amino acids. Specimen: PBMCs or T cells enriched from blood (not recorded which). The genes are TRBV30 and TRBJ2-1; D is unresolved. The sequence was collected from a woman aged 60-75 years who had recovered from COVID-19. The CDR3 coding sequence is TGTGCCTGGAGATTATACAATGAGCAGTTCTTC. Translating gives CAWRLYNEQFF.